This TCR beta chain was obtained from a study of T cells after yellow fever vaccination. Study as a whole: SMART-Seq v4 Ultra Low Input handled preparation of low-cell-number fractions.

TCRdb ran MiXCR on the 5' RACE reads and lists one entry per CDR3 protein. This table holds approximately 550,000 distinct CDR3 sequences, about 14% found once. The germline V gene encodes CDR1 SGHTA and CDR2 FQGNSA. The CDR3 loop spans 14 amino acids. V gave up 3 bases and J gave up 2 bases, with 9 bases separating them. The sequence was obtained from a young man who received the YFV17D yellow fever vaccine. The chain employs TRBV7-2 and TRBJ2-3, with D uncertain. The material sequenced was PBMCs, taken on the day of the yellow fever booster vaccination. CDR3 sequence reads: CASSLELNTDTQYF. The CDR3 nucleotides read TGTGCCAGCAGCTTGGAGCTCAACACAGATACGCAGTATTTT.